This T cell receptor (beta chain) emerged from a study of beta chain features in type 1 diabetes. General study results and limits: Type 1 diabetes patients showed a moderate but significant shortening of TCRB CDR3s in all four CD4+ subsets. The influence of HLA type on TCRB rearrangement stayed undetermined. Type 1 diabetes patients showed fewer insertions and more deletions at VDJ junctions.

J was trimmed by 4 bases and V by 5 bases; bases with no gene match: 5. The V gene's germline CDR1 is SEHNR and CDR2 FQNEAQ (reference sequence). The CDR3 contains 13 residues. The authors sorted CD4+ naive, central memory, regulatory and stem cell-like memory cells via CD45RO/CCR7/CD25/CD127/CD95/CD27. Each sorted population was over 98% pure. The sequenced template was cDNA made from the entire isolated RNA. The table came from immunoSEQ multiplex PCR; TCRdb's copy has only in-frame clones and leaves some out. The table lists hundreds of thousands of clones, roughly 13% of them singletons. This clone has just a few counts. Its matching antigen is unknown.

The sequence derives from a man younger than 30 with type 1 diabetes. Sequenced input: naive CD4+ T cells from blood. V usage is TRBV7-9 and J usage is TRBJ2-7; 7 positions agree with TRBD1. CDR3 nucleotide sequence: TGTGCCAGCAGCACTAGGGACAGTTACGAGCAGTACTTC. Amino acid sequence: CASSTRDSYEQYF.